This is a list of T cell receptor beta chains from one sample in a study of T cells in tumors after PD-1 blockade. Generated by immunoSEQ multiplex PCR, the TCRdb table keeps only in-frame clones and is missing some. The sample holds some 15,000 clones, nearly 85% seen once. The material was PBMCs, obtained after anti-PD-1 treatment. The receptors stem from a human donor with basal cell carcinoma. The CDR3 runs from the conserved cysteine through the conserved F or W. A D gene is named only where the DNA matches it firmly. The size entry is marked missing in some rows and otherwise reads once, few, many or a size class.

-	TRBJ1-2	TRBV29-1	-	CSVVPGNNYGYTF	TGCAGCGTTGTACCGGGGAATAACTATGGCTACACCTTC
-	TRBJ1-2	TRBV19	TRBD1	CASSILRGGVGQGNGYTF	TGTGCCAGTAGTATCCTTCGCGGTGGTGTGGGACAGGGCAATGGCTACACCTTC
-	TRBJ2-7	TRBV13	-	CASSPGPLDEQYF	TGTGCCAGCAGCCCCGGACCGCTTGACGAGCAGTACTTC
-	TRBJ1-5	TRBV3-1/TRBV3-2	-	CASSQGLQGEGQPQHF	TGTGCCAGCAGCCAAGGTCTGCAGGGCGAGGGTCAGCCCCAGCATTTT
-	TRBJ2-5	TRBV7-9	TRBD1	CASTRGGPIQETQYF	TGTGCCAGCACGAGAGGGGGCCCCATCCAAGAGACCCAGTACTTC
-	TRBJ2-7	TRBV3-1/TRBV3-2	TRBD2	CASSPRGSGSYEQYF	TGTGCCAGCAGCCCCCGGGGTAGCGGGTCCTACGAGCAGTACTTC
-	TRBJ2-3	TRBV7-3	TRBD2	CASSFTSGRSTDTQYF	TGTGCCAGCAGCTTTACTAGCGGTAGAAGCACAGATACGCAGTATTTT
-	TRBJ2-6	TRBV5-1	-	CASSLVAGANVLTF	TGCGCCAGCAGCTTGGTAGCTGGGGCCAACGTCCTGACTTTC
-	TRBJ2-5	TRBV6-1	-	CASSEDSRGVQETQYF	TGTGCCAGCAGTGAAGATTCGCGAGGGGTCCAAGAGACCCAGTACTTC
-	TRBJ1-4	TRBV4-1	-	CASSREFEKLFF	TGCGCCAGCAGCCGAGAATTTGAAAAACTGTTTTTT
large	TRBJ2-7	TRBV19	-	CASSIGASYYEQYF	TGTGCCAGTAGTATTGGGGCGAGCTACTACGAGCAGTACTTC
-	TRBJ1-2	TRBV5-4	TRBD1	CASSTRTGDGYTF	TGTGCCAGCAGCACCCGGACAGGCGACGGCTACACCTTC
-	TRBJ2-1	TRBV3-1/TRBV3-2	-	CASSQDWDKKWDEQFF	TGTGCCAGCAGCCAAGATTGGGACAAAAAATGGGATGAGCAGTTCTTC
-	TRBJ1-1	TRBV6-1	-	CASSEKRYVRGNTEAFF	TGTGCCAGCAGTGAAAAACGTTACGTCAGGGGGAACACTGAAGCTTTCTTT
-	TRBJ1-1	TRBV2	-	CASSERQFTEAFF	TGTGCCAGCAGTGAAAGACAGTTCACTGAAGCTTTCTTT
few	TRBJ1-1	TRBV2	-	CASSNVEAFF	TGTGCCAGCAGTAATGTTGAAGCTTTCTTT
-	TRBJ2-7	TRBV5-4	-	CASSLANPNEQYF	TGTGCCAGCAGCTTGGCCAACCCAAACGAGCAGTACTTC
-	TRBJ2-5	TRBV12-3/TRBV12-4	-	CASSFWGRETQYF	TGTGCCAGCAGTTTTTGGGGGAGGGAGACCCAGTACTTC
-	TRBJ1-1	TRBV29-1	-	CSVVSHSNTEAFF	TGCAGCGTTGTCAGTCATTCGAACACTGAAGCTTTCTTT